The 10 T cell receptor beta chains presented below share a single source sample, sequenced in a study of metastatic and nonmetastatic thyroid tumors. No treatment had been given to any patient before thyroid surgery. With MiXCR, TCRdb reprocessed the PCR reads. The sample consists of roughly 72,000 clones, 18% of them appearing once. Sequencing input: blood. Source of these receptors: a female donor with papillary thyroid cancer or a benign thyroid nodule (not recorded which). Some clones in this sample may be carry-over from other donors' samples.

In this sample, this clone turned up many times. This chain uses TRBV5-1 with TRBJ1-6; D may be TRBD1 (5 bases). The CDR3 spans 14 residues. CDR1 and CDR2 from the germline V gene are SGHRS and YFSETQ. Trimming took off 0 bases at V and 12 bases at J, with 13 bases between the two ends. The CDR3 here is CASSLGSGLGPLHF. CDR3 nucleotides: TGCGCCAGCAGCTTGGGATCGGGACTCGGACCCCTCCACTTT.

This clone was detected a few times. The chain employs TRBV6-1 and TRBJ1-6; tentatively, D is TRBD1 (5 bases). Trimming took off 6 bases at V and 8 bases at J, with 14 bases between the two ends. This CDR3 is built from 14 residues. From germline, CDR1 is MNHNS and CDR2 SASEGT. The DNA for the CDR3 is TGTGCCAGCAGCCCCGGGACCCGTCATTCACCCCTCCACTTT. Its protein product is CASSPGTRHSPLHF.

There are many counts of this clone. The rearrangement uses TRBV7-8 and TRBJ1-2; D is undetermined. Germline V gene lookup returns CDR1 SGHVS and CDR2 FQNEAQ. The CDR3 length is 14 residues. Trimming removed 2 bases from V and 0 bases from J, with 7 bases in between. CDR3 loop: CASSLQTANYGYTF. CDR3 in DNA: TGTGCCAGCAGCTTACAGACGGCTAACTATGGCTACACCTTC.

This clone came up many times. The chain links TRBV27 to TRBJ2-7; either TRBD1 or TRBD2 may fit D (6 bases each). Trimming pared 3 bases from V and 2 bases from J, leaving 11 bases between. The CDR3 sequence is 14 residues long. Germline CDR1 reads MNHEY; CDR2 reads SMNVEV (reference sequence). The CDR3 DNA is TGTGCCAGCAGTTTGGGGGGCAAGCCCTACGAGCAGTACTTC. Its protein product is CASSLGGKPYEQYF.

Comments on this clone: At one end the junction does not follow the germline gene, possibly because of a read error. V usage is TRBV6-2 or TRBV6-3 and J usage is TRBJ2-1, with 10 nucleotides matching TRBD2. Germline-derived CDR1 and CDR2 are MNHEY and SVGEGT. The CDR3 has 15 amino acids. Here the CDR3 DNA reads TGTGCCAGCATTTACCCAGCGGGAGGGCCCAATGAGCAGTTCTTC. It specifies CASIYPAGGPNEQFF.

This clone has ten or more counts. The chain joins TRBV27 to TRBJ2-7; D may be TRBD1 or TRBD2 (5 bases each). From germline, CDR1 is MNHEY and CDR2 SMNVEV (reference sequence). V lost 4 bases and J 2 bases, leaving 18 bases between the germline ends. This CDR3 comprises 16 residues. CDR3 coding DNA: TGTGCCAGCAGTTCCAAACCCCCCGGGACCACCTACGAGCAGTACTTC. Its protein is CASSSKPPGTTYEQYF.

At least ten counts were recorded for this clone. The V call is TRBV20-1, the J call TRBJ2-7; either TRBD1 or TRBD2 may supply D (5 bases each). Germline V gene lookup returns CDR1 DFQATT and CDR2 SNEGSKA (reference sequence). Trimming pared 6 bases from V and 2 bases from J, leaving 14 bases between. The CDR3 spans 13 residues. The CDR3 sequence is CSARDGPTYEQYF. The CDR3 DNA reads TGCAGTGCACGGGACGGACCGACCTACGAGCAGTACTTC.

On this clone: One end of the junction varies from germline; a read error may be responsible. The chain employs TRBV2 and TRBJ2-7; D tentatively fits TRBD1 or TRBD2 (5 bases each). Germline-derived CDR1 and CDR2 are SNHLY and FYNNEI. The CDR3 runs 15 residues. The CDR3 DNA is TGTGCCAGCAGCGAAGGGACGGTAGCTCCCGCCGAGCAGTACTTC. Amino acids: CASSEGTVAPAEQYF.

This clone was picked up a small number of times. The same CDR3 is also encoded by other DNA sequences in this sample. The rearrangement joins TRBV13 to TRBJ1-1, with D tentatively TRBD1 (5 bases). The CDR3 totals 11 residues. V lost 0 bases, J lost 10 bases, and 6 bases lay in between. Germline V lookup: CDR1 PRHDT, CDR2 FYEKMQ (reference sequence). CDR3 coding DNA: TGTGCCAGCAGCTTAGGCCAGGGAGCTTTCTTT. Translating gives CASSLGQGAFF. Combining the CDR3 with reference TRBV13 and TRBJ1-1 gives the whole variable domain AAGVIQSPRHLIKEKRETATLKCYPIPRHDTVYWYQQGPGQDPQFLISFYEKMQSDKGSIPDRFSAQQFSDYHSELNMSSLELGDSALYFCASSLGQGAFFGQGTRLTVV.

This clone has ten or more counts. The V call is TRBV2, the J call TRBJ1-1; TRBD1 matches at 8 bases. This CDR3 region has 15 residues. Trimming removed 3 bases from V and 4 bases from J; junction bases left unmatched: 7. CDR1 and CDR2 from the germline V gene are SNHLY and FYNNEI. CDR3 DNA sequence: TGTGCCAGCAGTGAGTCCAGGGGGCGCGTCACTGAAGCTTTCTTT. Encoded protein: CASSESRGRVTEAFF.